This entry is about one T cell receptor (beta chain). After removal of 4 bases from V and 5 bases from J, the junction contained 6 bases not matched to a gene. This CDR3 spans 15 amino acids. The germline V gene encodes CDR1 SGHNT and CDR2 YYREEE (reference sequence). These data originate in a study of shared clonotypes between healthy human individuals. Sequenced by immunoSEQ multiplex PCR; TCRdb stores in-frame clones only, minus some. The top ten hold roughly 0.4% of the sample, which has roughly 1.5 million clones, approximately 98% seen once. This rearrangement joins TRBV5-4 to TRBJ1-1; 12 nucleotides agree with TRBD1. The sequence was obtained from a man aged 30 to 45 in good health. Sequenced sample: naive CD4+ T cells sorted from blood. Regarding subset: CD45RA+ positively selected. This chain's CDR3 is CASSPGQGAWTEAFF. As DNA, the CDR3 is TGTGCCAGCAGCCCGGGACAGGGGGCCTGGACTGAAGCTTTCTTT.